The source of this T cell receptor (beta chain) is a study of OX40 agonist ivuxolimab in advanced cancers. General notes on the study: Ivuxolimab was an agonistic, fully human IgG2 monoclonal antibody directed against OX40 (CD134), a costimulatory receptor. Intravenous ivuxolimab was administered to patients every 2 weeks at six dose levels: 0.01, 0.1, 0.3, 1.5, 3 and 10 mg/kg. Of the roughly 52 dose-escalation patients, hepatocellular carcinoma was present in about 20, melanoma in approximately 15, renal cell carcinoma in 9 and head and neck cancer in 9. In the dose-escalation cohort, about four fifths of patients were male, and the mean age was approximately 60 years with a range of roughly 23 to 79. Patients were allowed to have had prior anti-PD-1, anti-PD-L1 or anti-CTLA-4 therapy, and approximately 40% of the dose-escalation patients had previously received checkpoint inhibitors. Partial responses were achieved by three dose-escalation patients, of whom one had hepatocellular carcinoma and two had cutaneous melanoma. Peripheral TCRbeta sequencing was intended to test whether TCR sequence diversity was altered and clonal T-cell expansion was caused by ivuxolimab. The monotherapy dose-escalation portion (N ≈ 57 patients) of the phase I ivuxolimab trial is reported in the paper.

For sequencing of the TCRbeta CDR3 region, genomic DNA was extracted from the sorted cells. The immunoSEQ Assay was used for sequencing of TCRbeta CDR3 regions. TCRdb retrieved this table from immuneACCESS and kept in-frame rearrangements only. Not all clones are present; in checked studies, unresolved V genes account for under half, and no reason is known for the remainder. The sample yields approximately 90,000 clones; about 90% were counted once. The ten largest clones add up to 8.7% of the sample. General findings and caveats noted by the study authors: Clonal expansion of both CD4+ and CD8+ blood T cells was observed from baseline to week 6 at doses 0.1 to 3.0 mg/kg. Partial responders in the 0.1-3.0 mg/kg groups had among the lowest normalized peripheral clonal expansion, especially among CD8+ T cells. The antigen specificity of the peripheral T cells that underwent clonal expansion was not determined. After ivuxolimab, expanded clones were on average more numerous among CD8+ T cells than among CD4+ T cells. Low levels of normalized T-cell clonal expansion were also seen in some patients who did not respond.

Patients with autoimmune disease history or receiving systemic immunosuppression were excluded from the trial. Peripheral blood for TCR sequencing was collected from all dose cohorts at baseline, on cycle 4 day 1, and on cycle 7 day 1. Samples came from an open-label, multicenter, first-in-human phase I dose-escalation trial of ivuxolimab. Adults with locally advanced or metastatic melanoma, renal cell carcinoma, hepatocellular carcinoma or head and neck squamous cell carcinoma were enrolled in the trial. Before TCR sequencing, CD4+ T cells and CD8+ T cells were sorted from peripheral blood as separate populations. From cysteine to phenylalanine, the CDR3 is 14 amino acids long. The retained sequence is limited to the CDR3, 42 bases, with the frame set at the first base. CDR1 and CDR2 are drawn from the germline V gene: SGHVS, FQNEAQ. V is cut by 7 bases and J by 2 bases, and the space between the germline ends is 14 bases.

On this clone: Its specific antigen is unknown. No much larger clone exists at a distance of one base, and base qualities are not known.

The sequence is built from TRBV7-8 and TRBJ2-5, with no confidently assigned D gene. The sequence came from an adult with an advanced solid tumor such as melanoma, head and neck, liver or kidney cancer. The sample here was CD4+ or CD8+ T cells sorted from blood, taken in a trial of the OX40 agonist ivuxolimab. The CDR3 is CASNGWLDQETQYF. The DNA sequence reads TGTGCCAGCAATGGGTGGCTAGATCAAGAGACCCAGTACTTC.